A single TCR beta chain is shown here with its context. Trimming removed 0 bases at V and 2 bases at J, with 10 bases between. The CDR3 sequence is 15 residues long. Germline assignment: CDR1 LGHNA and CDR2 YSLEER. These data belong to a study of blood T cell repertoires in COVID-19. On the study more broadly: The origin of the acute and convalescent COVID-19 samples was the United States, Italy and Spain. From T cells, B-cell-depleted T cells, or PBMCs came the material, which was cDNA or gDNA.

Under the authors' procedure: Reference gene primers were amplified, and this amplification served to estimate nucleated cell counts. Only in-frame clones appear in the TCRdb table, and some are missing; sequencing was by immunoSEQ multiplex PCR. V, J and clone size are taken as reported in that table, and D and trimming were inferred from the DNA itself. The sample gives 120,000 to 150,000 clones, 75% to 85% of which show up once; 10% to 15% is in the top ten. Source material: peripheral blood. V gene TRBV4-3 combines with J gene TRBJ2-5; D is undetermined. The clonotype was recovered from a man in his 60s with active or convalescent COVID-19. CDR3 bases: TGCGCCAGCAGCCAAGATCCGATCTATCAAGAGACCCAGTACTTC. This codes for CASSQDPIYQETQYF.